This T cell receptor beta chain appears in the sequencing data of a study of CD8+CD57+ T cells in acquired aplastic anemia. Study background: Across the sorted CD4+ and CD8+ cells, DNA amounts averaged about 3 ug. Healthy-donor CD4+ cells averaged about 10 million reads.

TCR beta VDJ combinations and CDR3 sequences were profiled from genomic DNA. TCRdb processed the reads anew with MiXCR; each CDR3 protein has one entry. The table lists 400,000 to 450,000 distinct CDR3 sequences, around 72% of them singletons, with 4% in the top ten. Regarding this clonotype: Its antigen is not known.

The ends lost 8 bases at V and 13 bases at J; junction bases unmatched: 19. Looked up from germline, CDR1 is SNHLY and CDR2 is FYNNEI. This CDR3 region has 14 residues. Study conclusions and caveats: Comparison of patients with controls identified around 28 shared CD8+ CDR3 sequences. CD8+ Simpson's diversity in patients was not significantly different from that in controls.

The chain uses TRBV2 and TRBJ2-7, with 8 bases aligning to TRBD1. Sequenced input: sorted CD4+, CD8+, or CD8+CD57+ T cells (not recorded which) from PBMCs. This TCR was recovered from a human donor in good health, serving as a control. The CDR3 DNA reads TGTGCCAGCGACATAAATGACAGGGGATACGAACAATACTTC. Its protein is CASDINDRGYEQYF.